The 27 T cell receptor beta chains presented below share a single source sample, sequenced in a study of tumor-infiltrating lymphocytes in primary liver carcinoma. Reverse transcription of around 0.45 ug total RNA with a constant-region primer produced TCR beta cDNA. Employing slightly modified ARM-PCR, three nested multiplex PCR rounds were run, and these gave rise to the TCR beta libraries. Amplification in the first two PCR rounds was performed using TRBV1-TRBV30 forward primers and a C-beta reverse primer for 10 cycles each. TCRdb analysed the multiplex PCR reads with MiXCR anew, one entry per CDR3 protein. The sample shows approximately 110,000 distinct CDR3 sequences, roughly 80% of them seen only once. Total RNA and DNA came together from approximately 22-30 mg of bulk tissue without cell sorting. Sequenced sample: liver tumor tissue from sampling region 3. Subset indicated: tumor region T3, left-lateral pole. These receptors all come from a man aged 35-49 years with primary liver carcinoma and hepatitis B virus infection.

As to this clonotype: A much bigger clone sits one base away, suggesting this may be a read error. The CDR3 loop is CASSESGRGNEQFF. The CDR3 region has the DNA TGTGCCAGCAGTGAATCGGGGAGGGGCAATGAGCAGTTCTTC. This sequence joins TRBV25-1 and TRBJ2-1, with TRBD2 identical over 7 bases. The CDR3 contains 14 residues. Trimming removed 1 base from V and 6 bases from J; junction bases left unmatched: 3. Germline V gene sequence: CDR1 MGHDK, CDR2 SYGVNS.

Notes on this clonotype: Mismatch with germline at one junction end may stem from a read error. The chain is built from TRBV4-1 and TRBJ2-7; no clear D. Germline V lookup: CDR1 MGHRA, CDR2 YSYEKL. The CDR3 spans 14 residues. The CDR3 nucleotides are TGCGCTAGCAGTCTAAATGACAAGTCCTACGAGCAGCACTTC. Residues: CASSLNDKSYEQHF.

A word on this clonotype: Germline and junction disagree at one end, which may indicate a read error. The chain has TRBV4-1 and TRBJ2-2; D is undetermined. The CDR3 runs 13 residues. The germline V gene encodes CDR1 MGHRA and CDR2 YSYEKL. CDR3 region: CAGSQLNTGELFF. In nucleotides, the CDR3 is TGCGCCGGCAGCCAACTGAACACCGGGGAGCTGTTTTTT.

V and J are TRBV6-6 and TRBJ1-2; weak D call: TRBD1 (5 bases). Looked up from germline, CDR1 is MNHNY and CDR2 is SVGAGI (reference sequence). V gave up 8 bases and J gave up 8 bases, with 21 bases separating them. This CDR3 comprises 14 residues. The CDR3 region has the DNA TGTGCCAGCCGACCTACAGAGGGCAGGGAAGGCTACACCTTC. It is translated as CASRPTEGREGYTF.

As regards this clonotype: The junction departs from the called germline gene at one end, perhaps through a read error. The chain has TRBV28 and TRBJ2-1, with 11 bases that match TRBD2. CDR1 and CDR2 (germline): MDHEN, SYDVKM. The CDR3 sequence is 19 residues long. CDR3 in amino acids: CASSFAGLAVLSSYNEQFF. The DNA of the CDR3 is TGTGCCAGCAGTTTTGCGGGACTAGCGGTATTGAGCTCCTACAATGAGCAGTTCTTT.

To note about this clonotype: The junction and the germline gene differ at one end; a read error may be behind it. In DNA, the CDR3 is TGTGCCATCAATGTCGGTCGGAACTCTGGGACCAACGTCCTGACTTTC. Translating it yields CAINVGRNSGTNVLTF. The J gene is TRBJ2-6, the V gene TRBV10-3; D is uncertain. The CDR3 is 16 amino acids. The germline V gene encodes CDR1 ENHRY and CDR2 SYGVKD.

This chain joins TRBV10-1 and TRBJ2-2; the D gene is possibly TRBD2 (5 bases). V gave up 10 bases and J gave up 7 bases, with 19 bases separating them. The CDR3 has 14 residues. Germline CDR1 and CDR2: WNHNN and SYGVQD (reference sequence). The DNA for the CDR3 is TGCGCCACTAGGGCTAGAGGGATTGTCGGGGAGCTGTTTTTT. Amino acid sequence: CATRARGIVGELFF.

A word on this clonotype: The junction and the germline gene differ at one end; a read error may be behind it. The chain joins TRBV11-1 to TRBJ1-2, with 9 bases that match TRBD1. The germline CDR1 and CDR2 sequences are SGHAT and FQDESV (reference sequence). The CDR3 is made up of 15 amino acids. The CDR3 DNA is TGTGTCAGCAGCCCGGGACAGGGTCAGAGCTATGACCACACCTTC. Translation: CVSSPGQGQSYDHTF.

Concerning this clonotype: This may come from a read error, since a much larger clone is one base off. The chain is built from TRBV28 and TRBJ1-5; D is possibly TRBD1 (6 bases). The CDR3 is made up of 18 amino acids. Trimming took off 2 bases at V and 1 base at J, with 18 bases between the two ends. Germline V lookup: CDR1 MDHEN, CDR2 SYDVKM. The CDR3 loop reads CASSLPNWVGGSNQPQHF. CDR3 in DNA: TGTGCCAGCAGTTTACCAAACTGGGTAGGGGGGAGCAATCAGCCCCAGCATTTT.

On this clonotype itself: The germline gene is not matched at one end of the junction; a read error may be the cause. The V gene is TRBV5-5, the J gene TRBJ2-7; tentatively, D is TRBD2 (5 bases). The CDR3 extends over 15 amino acids. The V gene's germline CDR1 is SGHKS and CDR2 YYEKEE (reference sequence). The CDR3 nucleotides read TGTGCCAACAGCCCAGCGGAAGTTCCCCTCTCCGAGCAGTACTTC. Translating it yields CANSPAEVPLSEQYF.

Regarding this clonotype: Mismatch with germline at one junction end may stem from a read error. The V gene is TRBV4-3, the J gene TRBJ1-2; weak D call: TRBD1 (6 bases). This CDR3 comprises 16 residues. Germline values: CDR1 LGHNA, CDR2 YSLEER. The CDR3 bases are TGCGCAAGCAGTCAGGCAGGGGCAGGGTGGAACTATGGCTACACCTTC. This encodes CASSQAGAGWNYGYTF.

Worth noting for this clonotype: Compared with germline, one end of the junction differs, possibly owing to a read error. The chain has TRBV29-1 and TRBJ2-1, with TRBD2 matching over 13 bases. The CDR3 has 16 amino acids. Germline CDR1 SQVTM, CDR2 ANQGSEA. CDR3 nucleotide sequence: TGCAGCGTTGAGGGACTAGCGGGAAAAGGTTTCAATGAACAGTTCTTC. This gives the protein CSVEGLAGKGFNEQFF.

Concerning this clonotype: Relative to the germline gene, one junction end is altered; a read error may explain this. The rearrangement links TRBV12-3 or TRBV12-4 to TRBJ2-1; a possible D gene is TRBD2 (6 bases). This CDR3 has 16 amino acids. The CDR3: CASARRGGDILNEQFF. The CDR3 DNA reads TGTGCCAGCGCCCGAAGGGGCGGGGATATACTTAATGAGCAATTCTTC.

CDR3: CASSYSRLHNQPQHF. The CDR3 coding sequence is TGTGCCAGCAGTTACTCGAGGCTCCACAATCAGCCCCAGCATTTT. The chain is built from TRBV6-2 or TRBV6-3 and TRBJ1-5; no clear D gene. Trimming removed 0 bases at V and 3 bases at J, with 9 bases between. Germline CDR1 reads MNHEY; CDR2 reads SVGEGT. This CDR3 is built from 15 residues.

Notes on this clonotype: At one end the junction does not follow the germline gene, possibly because of a read error. V and J are TRBV5-5 and TRBJ2-7; TRBD2 matches at 7 bases. This CDR3 spans 13 amino acids. Per germline, CDR1 SGHKS and CDR2 YYEKEE (reference sequence). CDR3 DNA: TGTGCCGGCAGCTTCGGGGAGGGGAAAGAGCAGTACTTC. Amino acids: CAGSFGEGKEQYF.

This clonotype was found once. The junction and the germline gene differ at one end; a read error may be behind it. The chain has TRBV6-1 and TRBJ1-4, with a weak D call TRBD1 (5 bases). Germline V gene data show CDR1 as MNHNS and CDR2 as SASEGT. There are 16 residues in the CDR3. The CDR3 spells CASNGAGLATNEKPFF. In nucleotides, the CDR3 is TGTGCCAGCAATGGAGCGGGGCTGGCAACTAATGAAAAACCGTTTTTT.

This clonotype was recorded at least ten times. The chain has TRBV24-1 and TRBJ2-6, with a tentative D call TRBD2 (6 bases). V was pared by 4 bases and J by 2 bases, with 11 bases between. The CDR3 covers 16 residues. Germline V lookup: CDR1 KGHDR, CDR2 SFDVKD. CDR3 sequence reads: CATSDPGETGANVLTF. The CDR3 DNA reads TGTGCCACCAGTGACCCGGGAGAAACTGGGGCCAACGTCCTGACTTTC.

Only one count was recorded for this clonotype. One end of the junction is discordant with germline, which a read error may explain. The V call is TRBV12-3 or TRBV12-4, the J call TRBJ2-5; TRBD1 might be the D (6 bases). The CDR3 contains 13 residues. CDR3 nucleotides: TGTGCCAGCAATTTGTCAGGGGTCAAGACGCAGTACTTC. Its protein product is CASNLSGVKTQYF.

This chain joins TRBV5-5 and TRBJ1-2; D might be TRBD1 (5 bases). The CDR3 sequence is 15 residues long. V was pared by 4 bases and J by 8 bases, with 21 bases between. CDR1 and CDR2 (germline): SGHKS, YYEKEE (reference sequence). DNA for the CDR3: TGTGCCAGCAGCATTTATGGCGGACAATATGGAGGCTACACCTTC. As protein: CASSIYGGQYGGYTF.

This clonotype was found a few times. The missing conserved phenylalanine or tryptophan at the end of this CDR3 makes a read error likely. This chain's CDR3 is CASSHTDTQYY. The CDR3 DNA follows: TGCGCCAGTAGTCACACAGATACACAGTATTAT. This chain uses TRBV10-2 with TRBJ2-3; D is undetermined. Germline-derived CDR1 and CDR2 are WSHSY and SAAADI. CDR3 length: 11 amino acids.

This clonotype came up many times. The V and J genes are TRBV7-3 and TRBJ2-5, with TRBD2 as a possible D gene (5 bases). Trimming shortened V by 0 bases and J by 1 base, and 12 bases separated the two germline ends. The germline gives CDR1 SGHTA, CDR2 FQGTGA. CDR3 length: 16 amino acids. CDR3 sequence: CASSLTGSSLQETQYF. CDR3 nucleotides: TGTGCCAGCAGCTTAACTGGGAGCTCCCTCCAAGAGACCCAGTACTTC. Full variable domain (outside the CDR3, taken from reference TRBV7-3 and TRBJ2-5): GAGVSQTPSNKVTEKGKYVELRCDPISGHTALYWYRQSLGQGPEFLIYFQGTGAADDSGLPNDRFFAVRPEGSVSTLKIQRTERGDSAVYLCASSLTGSSLQETQYFGPGTRLLVL.

A remark on this clonotype: An end of the junction does not agree with germline; a read error may underlie this. The gene calls are TRBV6-2 or TRBV6-3 and TRBJ2-7, with TRBD1 matching over 8 bases. The CDR3 contains 11 residues. CDR1 MNHEY and CDR2 SVGEGT come from the germline V gene. The CDR3 region is CASDGQGEQYF. The CDR3 coding sequence is TGTGCCAGCGACGGACAGGGCGAGCAGTATTTC.

This clonotype was counted once. Since the CDR3 does not end with the conserved phenylalanine or tryptophan, this likely comes from a read error. The chain recombines TRBV12-3 or TRBV12-4 with TRBJ2-4; D is possibly TRBD2 (5 bases). Trimming took 1 base from V and 1 from J, leaving 11 bases between them. The CDR3 is 16 amino acids. In DNA, the CDR3 is TGTGCCAGCAGTTTAGACGGTACGGGGGCCAAAAACATTCAGTACCTC. It yields the protein CASSLDGTGAKNIQYL.

The chain is built from TRBV29-1 and TRBJ1-1; D is possibly TRBD1 (5 bases). Trimming shortened V by 4 bases and J by 3 bases, and 18 bases separated the two germline ends. This CDR3 is 15 amino acids long. Germline loops: CDR1 SQVTM, CDR2 ANQGSEA. This CDR3 is CSVAGAWGMYTEAFF. CDR3 DNA: TGCAGCGTTGCAGGTGCCTGGGGGATGTACACTGAAGCTTTCTTT.

A remark on this clonotype: Because the CDR3 is missing its conserved closing phenylalanine or tryptophan, this is likely a read error. This chain links TRBV5-6 with TRBJ1-5; TRBD1 matches 7 bases. CDR3 length equals 14 residues. Trimming at V came to 5 bases and at J to 5 bases, leaving 7 bases not matched to a gene. The germline V gene encodes CDR1 SGHDT and CDR2 YYEEEE. CDR3 amino acids: CASSLGGVDQPQHS. DNA for the CDR3: TGTGCCAGCAGTCTAGGGGGCGTCGATCAGCCCCAGCATTCT.

The rearrangement links TRBV5-6 to TRBJ2-3; D remains ambiguous. Germline V lookup: CDR1 SGHDT, CDR2 YYEEEE. The CDR3 loop spans 16 amino acids. V dropped 5 bases and J dropped 4 bases, with 20 bases sitting between them. CDR3 region: CASRYAQRVMPDTQYF. In nucleotides, the CDR3 is TGTGCCAGCAGATATGCCCAAAGGGTGATGCCAGATACGCAGTATTTT.

Comment on this clonotype: Germline is not matched at one junction end, which may reflect a read error. The V call is TRBV6-5, the J call TRBJ2-3; 12 nucleotides match TRBD2. The CDR3 spans 17 residues. Looked up from germline, CDR1 is MNHEY and CDR2 is SVGAGI. The chain's CDR3 is CTSSRSLAGGSTDTQYF. The DNA for the CDR3 is TGTACCAGCAGCCGATCCCTAGCGGGAGGGAGCACGGATACGCAGTATTTT.